What follows are 19 T cell receptor beta chains derived from one specimen sequenced in a study of blood T cell repertoires in COVID-19. Assay: immunoSEQ multiplex PCR; the TCRdb copy retains only in-frame clones and omits some. The sample lists a few hundred thousand clones, 88% occurring once. Sequencing input: PBMCs or T cells enriched from blood (not recorded which). These receptors came from an older woman in a cohort exposed to, infected with or recovered from COVID-19 (not recorded which).

This chain links TRBV24-1 with TRBJ2-6; TRBD1 might be the D (7 bases). The CDR3 totals 18 residues. Between the trimmed V and J ends, which lost 9 bases and 0 bases, there was a span of 20 bases. Per germline, CDR1 KGHDR and CDR2 SFDVKD. CDR3 residues: CATGRRDSSSSGANVLTF. The CDR3 DNA sequence: TGTGCCACCGGGAGGAGGGACAGTTCGAGCTCTGGGGCCAACGTCCTGACTTTC.

The chain joins TRBV19 to TRBJ2-7; unclear D gene. Germline values: CDR1 LNHDA, CDR2 SQIVND (reference sequence). The V gene lost 4 bases and the J gene lost 3 bases, with 13 bases spanning the gap. This CDR3 contains 14 residues. DNA of the CDR3: TGTGCCAGTAGTAGGTCTGCGGTAAACTACGAGCAGTACTTC. Amino acid sequence: CASSRSAVNYEQYF.

V is TRBV30 and J is TRBJ2-5; no definite D call. The CDR3 length is 11 residues. Germline lookup yields CDR1 GTSNPN and CDR2 SVGIG (reference sequence). The V gene lost 1 base and the J gene lost 4 bases, with 4 bases spanning the gap. The CDR3 here is CAWSGRETQYF. DNA of the CDR3: TGTGCCTGGAGTGGCAGAGAGACCCAGTACTTC.

The chain joins TRBV18 to TRBJ1-5; D unresolved. Germline CDR1 KGHSH, CDR2 LQKENI. Deletions cut 1 base from V and 5 bases from J, with 6 bases between. The CDR3 has 13 amino acids. The CDR3 region is CASSPQGDQPQHF. CDR3 coding DNA: TGTGCCAGCTCACCACAGGGAGATCAGCCCCAGCATTTT.

The CDR3 nucleotides read TGTGCCTGGGGGGGCCCCCGCTACACCTTC. Encoded protein: CAWGGPRYTF. This rearrangement joins TRBV30 to TRBJ1-2, with D perhaps TRBD1 (6 bases). The CDR3 runs 10 residues. Germline loops: CDR1 GTSNPN, CDR2 SVGIG (reference sequence). The V end lost 5 bases, the J end lost 9 bases, and 10 bases lay between the germline ends.

V is TRBV5-1 and J is TRBJ2-3, with 8 positions matching TRBD2. CDR3 length: 15 residues. V shed 5 bases and J 6 bases; nucleotides not matched to a gene: 11. CDR1 and CDR2 from the germline V gene are SGHRS and YFSETQ. CDR3: CASRETRLARDTQYF. CDR3 DNA sequence: TGCGCCAGCAGAGAAACCCGACTAGCGCGGGATACGCAGTATTTT.

The genes are TRBV5-6 and TRBJ2-3; D remains ambiguous. Per the germline V gene, CDR1 is SGHDT and CDR2 is YYEEEE. CDR3 length equals 14 residues. V was shortened by 4 bases and J by 1 base, with 10 bases between the two germline ends. CDR3 bases: TGTGCCAGCAGCCAGAGGTGGGGCACAGATACGCAGTATTTT. It specifies CASSQRWGTDTQYF.

V gene TRBV28 combines with J gene TRBJ1-5, with a possible D match to TRBD1 (6 bases). Germline V CDR1 and CDR2: MDHEN, SYDVKM. This CDR3 has 15 residues. The V end lost 7 bases, the J end lost 4 bases, and 17 bases lay between the germline ends. The CDR3 is CASTLEGERNQPQHF. Here the CDR3 DNA reads TGTGCCAGCACCCTTGAGGGGGAAAGGAATCAGCCCCAGCATTTT.

The chain couples TRBV24-1 to TRBJ2-3, with D possibly being TRBD2 (5 bases). The CDR3 spans 14 residues. The V gene lost 7 bases and the J gene lost 4 bases, with 14 bases spanning the gap. Germline assignment: CDR1 KGHDR and CDR2 SFDVKD. The CDR3, as DNA: TGTGCCACCAGCCCCGGGATACGTCCAGATACGCAGTATTTT. Protein: CATSPGIRPDTQYF.

This chain links TRBV5-1 with TRBJ1-1; D possibly corresponds to TRBD1 (5 bases). The length of the CDR3 is 14 residues. V lost 0 bases and J 4 bases, leaving 10 bases between the germline ends. Germline V CDR1 and CDR2: SGHRS, YFSETQ. The CDR3 DNA follows: TGCGCCAGCAGCTTGGAGGCAGGGCTCACTGAAGCTTTCTTT. Amino acid sequence: CASSLEAGLTEAFF. Full variable domain (remainder filled in from reference TRBV5-1 and TRBJ1-1): KAGVTQTPRYLIKTRGQQVTLSCSPISGHRSVSWYQQTPGQGLQFLFEYFSETQRNKGNFPGRFSGRQFSNSRSEMNVSTLELGDSALYLCASSLEAGLTEAFFGQGTRLTVV.

The gene calls are TRBV5-1 and TRBJ1-1; 9 bases align to TRBD1. Trimming removed 3 bases from V and 3 bases from J; junction bases left unmatched: 9. CDR3 size: 16 residues. The germline V gene encodes CDR1 SGHRS and CDR2 YFSETQ. The CDR3 here is CASSYSRTGGDTEAFF. In nucleotides, the CDR3 is TGCGCCAGCAGCTACTCTCGAACAGGGGGCGACACTGAAGCTTTCTTT.

This clone has a single count. The chain is built from TRBV5-1 and TRBJ2-7; D not resolved. V lost 6 bases and J 6 bases, leaving 10 bases between the germline ends. This CDR3 contains 11 residues. CDR1 SGHRS and CDR2 YFSETQ come from the germline V gene. For the CDR3, the DNA is TGCGCCAGCATGGCCACCCGCGAGCAGTACTTC. Protein product: CASMATREQYF.

The chain carries TRBV5-4 and TRBJ2-7, with D perhaps TRBD2 (6 bases). The V gene lost 0 bases and the J gene lost 1 base, with 11 bases spanning the gap. Per germline, CDR1 SGHNT and CDR2 YYREEE (reference sequence). The CDR3 consists of 15 residues. The DNA of the CDR3 is TGTGCCAGCAGCTTGGTCGGCGGGGATTCCTACGAGCAGTACTTC. Its protein product is CASSLVGGDSYEQYF. The variable domain in full, completed from reference TRBV5-4 and TRBJ2-7, reads ETGVTQSPTHLIKTRGQQVTLRCSSQSGHNTVSWYQQALGQGPQFIFQYYREEENGRGNFPPRFSGLQFPNYSSELNVNALELDDSALYLCASSLVGGDSYEQYFGPGTRLTVT.

The gene calls are TRBV7-2 and TRBJ2-7; 9 nucleotides line up with TRBD2. The CDR3 loop spans 15 amino acids. V lost 2 bases, J lost 3 bases, and 5 bases stayed unmatched. Germline V gene data show CDR1 as SGHTA and CDR2 as FQGNSA. CDR3 sequence reads: CASSLSASGVYEQYF. In nucleotides, the CDR3 is TGTGCCAGCAGCTTATCGGCTAGCGGGGTCTACGAGCAGTACTTC.

J is TRBJ2-1 and V is TRBV19; 10 bases line up with TRBD2. CDR3 length: 16 residues. V dropped 5 bases and J dropped 6; count of bases not matched to a gene: 10. Germline CDR1 and CDR2: LNHDA and SQIVND (reference sequence). CDR3 in amino acids: CASSPIGVAGGNEQFF. DNA of the CDR3: TGTGCCAGTAGTCCAATCGGGGTAGCGGGAGGCAATGAGCAGTTCTTC.

The V and J genes are TRBV9 and TRBJ2-7; D remains unclear. CDR3 length equals 15 residues. Per germline, CDR1 SGDLS and CDR2 YYNGEE. V lost 0 bases, J lost 1 base, and 11 bases lay in between. CDR3 bases: TGTGCCAGCAGCGTAGAGTGGGCCGTTTCCTACGAGCAGTACTTC. Amino acids: CASSVEWAVSYEQYF.

The chain links TRBV7-9 to TRBJ1-3, with 11 bases matching TRBD1. V shed 5 bases, J shed 1 base, and the junction held 7 bases outside the gene matches. The V gene's germline CDR1 is SEHNR and CDR2 FQNEAQ (reference sequence). The length of the CDR3 is 17 residues. The CDR3: CASSPLGQGGSGNTIYF. The CDR3 DNA reads as TGTGCCAGCAGCCCACTGGGACAGGGGGGATCTGGAAACACCATATATTTT.

The V and J genes are TRBV7-9 and TRBJ1-1; tentatively, D is TRBD1 (5 bases). Germline V CDR1 and CDR2: SEHNR, FQNEAQ (reference sequence). Trimming shortened V by 0 bases and J by 6 bases, and 14 bases separated the two germline ends. The CDR3 is 15 residues long. CDR3 in amino acids: CASSLARQGKAEAFF. As DNA, the CDR3 is TGTGCCAGCAGCTTAGCGCGGCAGGGTAAGGCTGAAGCTTTCTTT.

This chain joins TRBV29-1 and TRBJ2-3; tentatively, D is TRBD1 (6 bases). CDR3 length equals 12 residues. Between the trimmed V and J ends, which lost 4 bases and 10 bases, there was a span of 15 bases. CDR1 is SQVTM, CDR2 ANQGSEA, per germline. CDR3 coding DNA: TGCAGCGTTGGAGGGGGAAATATAGCGCAGTATTTT. It is translated as CSVGGGNIAQYF.